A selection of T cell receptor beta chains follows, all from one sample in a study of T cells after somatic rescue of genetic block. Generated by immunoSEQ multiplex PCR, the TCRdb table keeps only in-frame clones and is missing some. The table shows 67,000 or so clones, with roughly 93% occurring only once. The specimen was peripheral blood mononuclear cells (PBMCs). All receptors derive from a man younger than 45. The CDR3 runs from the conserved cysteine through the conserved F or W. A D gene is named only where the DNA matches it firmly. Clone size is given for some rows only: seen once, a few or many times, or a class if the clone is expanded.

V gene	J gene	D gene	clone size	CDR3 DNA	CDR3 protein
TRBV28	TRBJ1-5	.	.	TGTGCCAGCAGTTTCGGACAGCGCAATCAGCCCCAGCATTTT	CASSFGQRNQPQHF
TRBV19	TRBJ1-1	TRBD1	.	TGTGCCAGTACCCTGGGACAGGGGAACACTGAAGCTTTCTTT	CASTLGQGNTEAFF
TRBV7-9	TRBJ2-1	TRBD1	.	TGTGCCAGCAGCCAACAGGGGGCCTACAATGAGCAGTTCTTC	CASSQQGAYNEQFF
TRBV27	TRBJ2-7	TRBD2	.	TGTGCCAGCAGTCTTAGGGGGAGTCTAGCGGGACAAACCTACGAGCAGTACTTC	CASSLRGSLAGQTYEQYF
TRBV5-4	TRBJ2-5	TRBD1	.	TGTGCCAGCAGCGGAGTGGGACAGGACCCATTGGCCCAGTACTTC	CASSGVGQDPLAQYF
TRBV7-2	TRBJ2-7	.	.	TGTGCCAGCAGCCCCGTGTCCGGGATCGCCTACGAGCAGTACTTC	CASSPVSGIAYEQYF
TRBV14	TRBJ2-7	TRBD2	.	TGTGCCAGCAGCCCCTTACTAGCGTCCGAGCAGTACTTC	CASSPLLASEQYF
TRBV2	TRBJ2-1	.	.	TGTGCCAGCAGAGCAGAACTACGTCCCCCGTTCTTC	CASRAELRPPFF
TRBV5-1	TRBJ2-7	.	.	TGCGCCAGCAGCTTGGCGGGGCGGGTCAACTACGAGCAGTACTTC	CASSLAGRVNYEQYF
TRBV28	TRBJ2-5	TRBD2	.	TGTGCCACCGTACTGGGACTAGCGGGAGTAGGGCAAGAGACCCAGTACTTC	CATVLGLAGVGQETQYF
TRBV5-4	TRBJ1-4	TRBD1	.	TGTGCCAGCAGCTCGGGACAGGGAGGTGAAAAACTGTTTTTT	CASSSGQGGEKLFF
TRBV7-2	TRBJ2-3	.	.	TGTGCCAGCAGCCCCAGGGGGGTTAGCACAGATACGCAGTATTTT	CASSPRGVSTDTQYF
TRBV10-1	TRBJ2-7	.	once	TGCGCCAGCAGTGACGACGGAGACTACGAGCAGTACTTC	CASSDDGDYEQYF
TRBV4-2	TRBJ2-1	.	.	TGTGCCAGCAGCCAAGACAATGTTGGTGAGCAGTTCTTC	CASSQDNVGEQFF
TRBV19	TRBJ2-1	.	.	TGTGCCAGTCTAGGTAGCGGAGAATACAATGAGCAGTTCTTC	CASLGSGEYNEQFF
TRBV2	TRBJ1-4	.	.	TGTGCCAGCAGAGACAGCTATAATGAAAAACTGTTTTTT	CASRDSYNEKLFF
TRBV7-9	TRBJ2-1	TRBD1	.	TGTGCCAGCAGCTTCGTCGGGACAGGGGTCGATGAGCAGTTCTTC	CASSFVGTGVDEQFF
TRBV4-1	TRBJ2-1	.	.	TGCGCCAGCAGCCAAGATCAGGGACGAGAGCAGTTCTTC	CASSQDQGREQFF
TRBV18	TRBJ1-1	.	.	TGTGCCAGCTCACCGCTTCCCAACACTGAAGCTTTCTTT	CASSPLPNTEAFF
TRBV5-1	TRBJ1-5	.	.	TGCGCCAGCAGCTTAAGGTCGGGGCTAGATCAGCCCCAGCATTTT	CASSLRSGLDQPQHF
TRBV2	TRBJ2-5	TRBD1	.	TGTGCCAGCAGCCCAGGGACAGGGGAAGAGACCCAGTACTTC	CASSPGTGEETQYF
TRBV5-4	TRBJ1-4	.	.	TGTGCCAGCAGCTTTTTGGTGGGTGAAAAACTGTTTTTT	CASSFLVGEKLFF
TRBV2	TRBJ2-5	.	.	TGTGCCAGCACTGGACAGTTACAAGAGACCCAGTACTTC	CASTGQLQETQYF
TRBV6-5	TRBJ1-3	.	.	TGTGCCAGCAGACCACAGAGCTCTGGAAACACCATATATTTT	CASRPQSSGNTIYF
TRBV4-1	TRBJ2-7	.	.	TGCGCCAGCAGCCCCAAGGGGGGTGCCTACGAGCAGTACTTC	CASSPKGGAYEQYF
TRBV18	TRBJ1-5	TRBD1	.	TGTGCCAGCTCACCGGGACAGGGGGGCAATCAGCCCCAGCATTTT	CASSPGQGGNQPQHF
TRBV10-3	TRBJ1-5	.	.	TGTGCCATCAGTGAGTTCGGCAGAGATAGCAATCAGCCCCAGCATTTT	CAISEFGRDSNQPQHF
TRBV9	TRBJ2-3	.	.	TGTGCCAGCAGCGTAGCTGGCAGCACAGATACGCAGTATTTT	CASSVAGSTDTQYF
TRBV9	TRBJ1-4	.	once	TGTGCCAGCAGCGTAGACGTGGGTAGGGGTGAAAAACTGTTTTTT	CASSVDVGRGEKLFF
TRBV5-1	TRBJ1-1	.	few	TGCGCCAGCAGCTTGTCCCTGAACACTGAAGCTTTCTTT	CASSLSLNTEAFF
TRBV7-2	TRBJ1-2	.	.	TGTGCCAGCAGCTTTGTCTCTAACTATGGCTACACCTTC	CASSFVSNYGYTF
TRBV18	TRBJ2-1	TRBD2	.	TGTGCCAGCTCACCTAGGCGGGGGGGCTCAAATGAGCAGTTCTTC	CASSPRRGGSNEQFF
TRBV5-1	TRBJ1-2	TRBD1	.	TGCGCCAGCAGCTTGGGGGACAGAATGGGCTATGGCTACACCTTC	CASSLGDRMGYGYTF
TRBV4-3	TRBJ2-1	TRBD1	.	TGCGCCAGCAGCCAAGCCGGGACAGGGGTGAATGAGCAGTTCTTC	CASSQAGTGVNEQFF
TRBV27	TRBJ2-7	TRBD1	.	TGTGCCAGCAGTGGACAGGGGTTTGGCGAGCAGTACTTC	CASSGQGFGEQYF
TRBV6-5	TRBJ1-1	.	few	TGTGCCAGCAGTTACTTCCGGTTAGCAACTGAAGCTTTCTTT	CASSYFRLATEAFF
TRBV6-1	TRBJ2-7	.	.	TGTGCCAGCGGACAGCTTCTAGGTGACGAGCAGTACTTC	CASGQLLGDEQYF
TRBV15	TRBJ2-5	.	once	TGTGCCACCAGCAGAGTCGCAGGGTTGGAGACCCAGTACTTC	CATSRVAGLETQYF
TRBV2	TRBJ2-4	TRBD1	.	TGTGCCAGCAGTAGGCAGGGGGACATTCAGTACTTC	CASSRQGDIQYF
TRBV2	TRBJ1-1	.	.	TGTGCCAGCAGCCGTCTGGAGAACACTGAAGCTTTCTTT	CASSRLENTEAFF
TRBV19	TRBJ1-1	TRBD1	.	TGTGCCAGTAGTTCTCAGACAGGGGGCCGGACTGAAGCTTTCTTT	CASSSQTGGRTEAFF
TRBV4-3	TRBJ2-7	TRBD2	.	TGCGCCAGCAGCCAAGGGATAGCGGGGGCCTACGAGCAGTACTTC	CASSQGIAGAYEQYF
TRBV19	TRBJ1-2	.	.	TGTGCCAGTAGCCCACCGGGACCCCGATACTATGGCTACACCTTC	CASSPPGPRYYGYTF
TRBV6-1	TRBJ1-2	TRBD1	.	TGTGCCAGCAGGGTAGGGACAGACTATGGCTACACCTTC	CASRVGTDYGYTF
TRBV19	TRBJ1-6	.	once	TGTGCCAGTAGTATTCCGGGGCCGGGTTCACCCCTCCACTTT	CASSIPGPGSPLHF
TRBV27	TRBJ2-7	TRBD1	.	TGTGCCAGCAGGTGGACAGGGGGTGACTACGAGCAGTACTTC	CASRWTGGDYEQYF
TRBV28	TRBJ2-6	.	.	TGTGCCAGCCGGGACTCTCCTTCTGGGGCCAACGTCCTGACTTTC	CASRDSPSGANVLTF
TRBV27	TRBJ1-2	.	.	TGTGCCAGCATCCTTTATCGGGCAGGGCGGAACTATGGCTACACCTTC	CASILYRAGRNYGYTF
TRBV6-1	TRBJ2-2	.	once	TGTGCCAGCAGTGATTACTACGGGGAGCTGTTTTTT	CASSDYYGELFF
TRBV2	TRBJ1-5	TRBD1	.	TGTGCCAGCAGTGTAAGTCGGGACAGGGGGAAGCAGCCCCAGCATTTT	CASSVSRDRGKQPQHF
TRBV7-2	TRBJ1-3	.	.	TGTGCCAGCAGCTTTTCAGGGAACACCATATATTTT	CASSFSGNTIYF
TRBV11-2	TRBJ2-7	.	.	TGTGCCAGCAGTCTCCGGGACACCCACTCCCCCACCTACGAGCAGTACTTC	CASSLRDTHSPTYEQYF
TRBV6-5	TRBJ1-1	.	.	TGTGCCACCAGGCCGAGGGGACAGAACACTGAAGCTTTCTTT	CATRPRGQNTEAFF
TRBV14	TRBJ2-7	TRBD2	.	TGTGCCAGCAGCCAAGGACTAGCGGGTTCCAGGAAGCAGTACTTC	CASSQGLAGSRKQYF
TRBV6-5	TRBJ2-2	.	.	TGTGCCAGCAGTTACGTGGACTCGAGCACCGGGGAGCTGTTTTTT	CASSYVDSSTGELFF
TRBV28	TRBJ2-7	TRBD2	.	TGTGCCAGCAACCCGACTAGCGGGGTCTACGAGCAGTACTTC	CASNPTSGVYEQYF
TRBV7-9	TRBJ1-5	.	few	TGTGCCAGCAGCCCCCCGGGGAGCAATCAGCCCCAGCATTTT	CASSPPGSNQPQHF
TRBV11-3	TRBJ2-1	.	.	TGTGCCAGCAGCCCGAGGGCGCAGGCCTACAATGAGCAGTTCTTC	CASSPRAQAYNEQFF
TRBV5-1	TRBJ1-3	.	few	TGCGCCAGCAGCCCGACCCTAGCGGTTAGCTCTGGAAACACCATATATTTT	CASSPTLAVSSGNTIYF
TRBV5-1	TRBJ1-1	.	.	TGCGCCAGCAGCTTGCTAACAGGGAACACTGAAGCTTTCTTT	CASSLLTGNTEAFF